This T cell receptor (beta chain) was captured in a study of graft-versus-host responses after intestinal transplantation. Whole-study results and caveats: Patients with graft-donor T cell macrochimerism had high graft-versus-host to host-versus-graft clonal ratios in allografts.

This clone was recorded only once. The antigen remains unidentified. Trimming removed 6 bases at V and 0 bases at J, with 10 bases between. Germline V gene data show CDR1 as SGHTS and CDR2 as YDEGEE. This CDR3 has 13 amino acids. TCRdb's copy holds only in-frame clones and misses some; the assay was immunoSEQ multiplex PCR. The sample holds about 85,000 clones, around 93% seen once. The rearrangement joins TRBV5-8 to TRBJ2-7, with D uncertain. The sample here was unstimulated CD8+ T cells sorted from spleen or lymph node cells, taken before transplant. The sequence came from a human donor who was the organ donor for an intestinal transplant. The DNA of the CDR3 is TGTGCCAGCACCTACGGCAACTCCTACGAGCAGTACTTC. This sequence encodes CASTYGNSYEQYF.